This T cell receptor beta chain was documented in a study of regulatory T cells in long-lasting Graves disease. This clonotype was found a few times. As yet, its antigen is unknown. Time point defined: persistent/refractory GD, antithyroid drugs over 5 years with positive TRAb. PBMC RNA was the source of the TCR library. HTBI primers from iRepertoire and Arm-PCR of CDR3 regions yielded the TCR beta libraries. One entry per CDR3 protein results from TCRdb running MiXCR on the multiplex PCR reads. The sample includes over 650,000 distinct CDR3 sequences, approximately 29% of them seen just once. Notes on the study in general: Persistent disease showed a preference for TRBV28, TRBJ1-2 and TRBJ2-5.

CDR3 size: 13 residues. The germline V gene has CDR1 SGHNT and CDR2 YENEEA. The V gene lost 2 bases and the J gene lost 2 bases, with 6 bases spanning the gap. This sample comprised peripheral blood mononuclear cells (PBMCs), obtained when the disease was refractory, from a patient treated with antithyroid drugs. This sequence originates from a female donor with Graves disease. The genes are TRBV11-3 and TRBJ1-1; D is undetermined. This chain's CDR3 is CASSLQYNTEAFF. The CDR3 coding sequence is TGTGCCAGCAGCTTACAGTATAACACTGAAGCTTTCTTT.